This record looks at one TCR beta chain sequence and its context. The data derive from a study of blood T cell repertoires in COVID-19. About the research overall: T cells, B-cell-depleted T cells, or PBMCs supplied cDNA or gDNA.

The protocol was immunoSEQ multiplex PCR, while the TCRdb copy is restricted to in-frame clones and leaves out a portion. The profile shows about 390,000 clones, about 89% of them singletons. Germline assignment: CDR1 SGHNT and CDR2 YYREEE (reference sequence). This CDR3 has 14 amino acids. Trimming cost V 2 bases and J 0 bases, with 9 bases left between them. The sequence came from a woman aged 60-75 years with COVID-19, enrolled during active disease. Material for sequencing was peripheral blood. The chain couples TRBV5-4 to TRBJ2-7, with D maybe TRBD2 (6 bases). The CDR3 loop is CASSFGGSSYEQYF. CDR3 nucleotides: TGTGCCAGCAGCTTCGGGGGTTCCTCCTACGAGCAGTACTTC. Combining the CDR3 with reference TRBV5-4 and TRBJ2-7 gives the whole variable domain ETGVTQSPTHLIKTRGQQVTLRCSSQSGHNTVSWYQQALGQGPQFIFQYYREEENGRGNFPPRFSGLQFPNYSSELNVNALELDDSALYLCASSFGGSSYEQYFGPGTRLTVT.